This T cell receptor (beta chain) stems from a study of T cells after yellow fever vaccination. Study background: Preparation of the low-cell-number fractions used SMART-Seq v4 Ultra Low Input. Study results and limitations: Reappearance after the booster was seen for most primary-vaccination clones, at 95% to 97% CD4 and 85% to 90% CD8. The CD4 compartment and the CD8 compartment contained a small share of clonotypes in common.

As TCR cDNA was made by 5'RACE template switching, a universal primer site and UMIs were added. TCRdb re-derived calls from the 5' RACE reads in MiXCR, one entry per CDR3 protein. This table has about 340,000 distinct CDR3 sequences, approximately 4.2% appearing once. V was shortened by 0 bases and J by 6 bases, with 11 bases between the two germline ends. The CDR3 runs 14 residues. The germline CDR1 and CDR2 sequences are LNHNV and YYDKDF (reference sequence). This clonotype was detected many times. What it binds is not known. The input for sequencing was PBMCs, taken 5 days after the yellow fever booster vaccination. The rearrangement links TRBV15 to TRBJ1-2, with no clear D. This receptor was identified in a man in his late teens or twenties who received the YFV17D yellow fever vaccine. CDR3 coding DNA: TGTGCCACCAGCAGAGATCGGAGAGGGAATGGCTACACCTTC. Translating gives CATSRDRRGNGYTF.